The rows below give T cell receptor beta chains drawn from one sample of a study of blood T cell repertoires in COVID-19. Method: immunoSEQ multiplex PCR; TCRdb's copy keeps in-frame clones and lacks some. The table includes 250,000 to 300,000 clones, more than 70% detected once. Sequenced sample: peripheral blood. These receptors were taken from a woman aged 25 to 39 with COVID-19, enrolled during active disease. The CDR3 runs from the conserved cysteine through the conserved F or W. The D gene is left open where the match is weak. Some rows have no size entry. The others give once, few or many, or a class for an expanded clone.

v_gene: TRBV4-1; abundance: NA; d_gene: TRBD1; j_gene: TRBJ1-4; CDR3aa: CASTRDRGATNEKLFF; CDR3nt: TGCGCCAGCACCCGGGACAGGGGAGCAACTAATGAAAAACTGTTTTTT
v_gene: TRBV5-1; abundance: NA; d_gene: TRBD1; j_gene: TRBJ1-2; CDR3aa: CASSSGQGAVYGYTF; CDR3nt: TGCGCCAGCAGCTCGGGACAGGGGGCTGTCTATGGCTACACCTTC
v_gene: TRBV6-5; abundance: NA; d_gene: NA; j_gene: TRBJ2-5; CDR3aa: CASNQNREQTQYF; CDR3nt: TGTGCCAGCAACCAAAACAGGGAACAGACCCAGTACTTC
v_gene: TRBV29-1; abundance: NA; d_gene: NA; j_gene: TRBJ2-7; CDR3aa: CSVSPTGSDEQYF; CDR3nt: TGCAGCGTTAGCCCCACAGGGTCGGACGAGCAGTACTTC
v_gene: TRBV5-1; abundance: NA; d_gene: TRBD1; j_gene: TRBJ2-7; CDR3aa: CASSSRGHRGLKDSYEQYF; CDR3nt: TGCGCCAGCAGCTCCCGTGGACACAGGGGGCTTAAGGATTCCTACGAGCAGTACTTC
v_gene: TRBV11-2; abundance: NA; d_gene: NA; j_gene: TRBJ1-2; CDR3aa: CASSVRVDYGYTF; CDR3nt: TGTGCCAGCAGCGTCAGGGTGGACTATGGCTACACCTTC
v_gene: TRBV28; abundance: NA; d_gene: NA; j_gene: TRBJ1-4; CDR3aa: CASSRVPTNEKLFF; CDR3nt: TGTGCCAGCAGTCGGGTCCCAACTAATGAAAAACTGTTTTTT
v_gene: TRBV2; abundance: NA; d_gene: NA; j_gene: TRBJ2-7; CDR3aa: CATNRASAYEQYF; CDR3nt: TGTGCCACCAACAGGGCCAGCGCCTACGAGCAGTACTTC
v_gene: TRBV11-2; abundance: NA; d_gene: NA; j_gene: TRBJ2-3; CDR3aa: CASSLARPDTQYF; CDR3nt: TGTGCCAGCAGCTTAGCGCGGCCAGATACGCAGTATTTT
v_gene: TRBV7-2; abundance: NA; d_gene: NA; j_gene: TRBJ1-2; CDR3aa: CASSLDGGNYGYTF; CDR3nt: TGTGCCAGCAGCCTCGATGGGGGGAACTATGGCTACACCTTC
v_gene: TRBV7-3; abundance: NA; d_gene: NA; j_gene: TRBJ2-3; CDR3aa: CASSLKPQGAGSTDTQYF; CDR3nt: TGTGCCAGCAGCTTAAAGCCTCAGGGTGCGGGAAGCACAGATACGCAGTATTTT
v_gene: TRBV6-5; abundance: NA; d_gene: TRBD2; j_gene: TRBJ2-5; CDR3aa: CASSSPPSGSGETQYF; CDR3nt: TGTGCCAGCAGTTCTCCTCCTAGCGGGAGTGGTGAGACCCAGTACTTC
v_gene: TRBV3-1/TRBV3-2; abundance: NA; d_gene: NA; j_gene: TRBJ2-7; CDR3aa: CASSPGSYEQYF; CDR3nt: TGTGCCAGCAGCCCCGGGAGCTACGAGCAGTACTTC
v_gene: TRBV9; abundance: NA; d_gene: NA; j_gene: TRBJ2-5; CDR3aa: CASSGGGPQETQYF; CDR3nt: TGTGCCAGCAGCGGGGGAGGCCCCCAAGAGACCCAGTACTTC
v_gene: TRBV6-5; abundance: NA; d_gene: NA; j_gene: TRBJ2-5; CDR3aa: CASSYSISRAQETQYF; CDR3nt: TGTGCCAGCAGTTACTCGATTTCGAGGGCCCAAGAGACCCAGTACTTC
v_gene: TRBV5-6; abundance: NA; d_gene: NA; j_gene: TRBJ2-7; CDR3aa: CASSSPINYAGPYEQYF; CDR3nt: TGTGCCAGCAGCTCTCCTATAAACTACGCGGGTCCCTACGAGCAGTACTTC
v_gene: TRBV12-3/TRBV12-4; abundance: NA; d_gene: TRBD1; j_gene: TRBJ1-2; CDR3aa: CASRLQGNYGYTF; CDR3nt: TGTGCCAGCAGGTTACAGGGGAACTATGGCTACACCTTC
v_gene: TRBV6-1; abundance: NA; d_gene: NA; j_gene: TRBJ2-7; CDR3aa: CASSEPGYEQYF; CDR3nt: TGTGCCAGCAGTGAACCGGGGTACGAGCAGTACTTC
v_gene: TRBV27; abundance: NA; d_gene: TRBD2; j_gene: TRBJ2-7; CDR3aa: CASSTQKLRGVSYEQYF; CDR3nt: TGTGCCAGCAGTACACAAAAACTGCGGGGGGTATCCTACGAGCAGTACTTC
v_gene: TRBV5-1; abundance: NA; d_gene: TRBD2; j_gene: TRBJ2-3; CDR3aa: CASKLGLAGGADTQYF; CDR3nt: TGCGCCAGCAAGCTTGGCCTAGCGGGAGGGGCAGATACGCAGTATTTT
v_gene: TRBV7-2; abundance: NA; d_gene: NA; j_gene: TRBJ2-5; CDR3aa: CASTPTGREETQYF; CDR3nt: TGTGCCAGCACCCCAACAGGGAGGGAAGAGACCCAGTACTTC
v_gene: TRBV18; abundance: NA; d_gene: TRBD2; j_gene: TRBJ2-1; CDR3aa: CASSPPLWTSGSLNEQFF; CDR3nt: TGTGCCAGCTCACCACCGTTGTGGACTAGCGGGAGTCTCAATGAGCAGTTCTTC
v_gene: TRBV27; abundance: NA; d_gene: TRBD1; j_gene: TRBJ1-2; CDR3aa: CASSSPSRTGQGYTF; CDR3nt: TGTGCCAGCAGTTCTCCCTCCAGGACAGGGCAAGGCTACACCTTC
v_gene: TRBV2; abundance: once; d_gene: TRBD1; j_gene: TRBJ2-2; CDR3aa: CASEDRVGMIGELFF; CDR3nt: TGTGCCAGCGAAGACAGGGTGGGGATGATCGGGGAGCTGTTTTTT
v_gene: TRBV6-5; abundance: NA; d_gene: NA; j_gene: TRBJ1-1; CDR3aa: CASRSSGGTEAFF; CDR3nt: TGTGCCAGCAGGTCTTCGGGGGGCACTGAAGCTTTCTTT
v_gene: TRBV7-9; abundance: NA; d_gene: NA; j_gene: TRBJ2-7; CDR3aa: CASSLLRGLEHYEQYF; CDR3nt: TGTGCCAGCAGCTTATTGCGGGGACTCGAACACTACGAGCAGTACTTC
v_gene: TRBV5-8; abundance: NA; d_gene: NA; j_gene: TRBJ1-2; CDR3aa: CASSPRNQHPGRGGYTF; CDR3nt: TGTGCCAGCAGCCCCCGCAACCAACACCCGGGTCGGGGTGGCTACACCTTC
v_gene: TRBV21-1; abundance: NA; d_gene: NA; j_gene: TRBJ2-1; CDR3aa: CASSKTSGIGNEQFF; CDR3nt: TGTGCCAGCAGCAAGACTAGCGGGATCGGAAATGAGCAGTTCTTC
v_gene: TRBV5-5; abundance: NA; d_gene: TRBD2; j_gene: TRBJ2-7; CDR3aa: CASSPGLAGGYEQYF; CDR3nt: TGTGCCAGCAGCCCCGGACTAGCGGGAGGTTACGAGCAGTACTTC
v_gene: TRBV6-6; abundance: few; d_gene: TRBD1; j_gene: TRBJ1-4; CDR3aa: CASSYQGDEKLFF; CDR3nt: TGTGCCAGCAGTTACCAGGGGGATGAAAAACTGTTTTTT
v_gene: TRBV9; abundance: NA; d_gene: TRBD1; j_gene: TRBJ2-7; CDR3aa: CASSVGQGAANSYEQYF; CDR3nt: TGTGCCAGCAGCGTGGGACAGGGGGCCGCGAACTCCTACGAGCAGTACTTC
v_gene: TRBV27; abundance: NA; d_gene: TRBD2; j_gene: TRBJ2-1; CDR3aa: CASSLSPRGASGSDEQFF; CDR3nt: TGTGCCAGCAGTTTATCCCCACGTGGAGCTAGCGGGAGTGATGAGCAGTTCTTC
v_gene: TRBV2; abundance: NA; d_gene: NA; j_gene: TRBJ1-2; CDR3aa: CASTEGYGYTF; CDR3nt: TGTGCCAGCACCGAGGGCTATGGCTACACCTTC
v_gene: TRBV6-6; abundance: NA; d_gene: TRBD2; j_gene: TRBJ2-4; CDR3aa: CASSYSISGGGNIQYF; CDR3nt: TGTGCCAGCAGTTACTCGATATCGGGGGGAGGAAACATTCAGTACTTC
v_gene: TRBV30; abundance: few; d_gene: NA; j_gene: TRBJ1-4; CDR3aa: CAWSLPRGREDEKLFF; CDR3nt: TGTGCCTGGAGCCTCCCGAGAGGGCGGGAGGATGAAAAACTGTTTTTT
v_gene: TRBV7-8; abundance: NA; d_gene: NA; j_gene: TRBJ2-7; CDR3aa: CASSLTANSYEQYF; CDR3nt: TGTGCCAGCAGCCTGACAGCGAACTCCTACGAGCAGTACTTC
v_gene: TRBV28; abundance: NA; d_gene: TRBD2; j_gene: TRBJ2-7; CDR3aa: CASSFSREGEQYF; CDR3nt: TGTGCCAGCAGTTTTTCCCGGGAGGGCGAGCAGTACTTC
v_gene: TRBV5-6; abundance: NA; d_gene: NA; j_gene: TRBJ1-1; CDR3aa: CASSLFPGKTEAFF; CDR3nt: TGTGCCAGCAGCTTGTTCCCGGGGAAGACTGAAGCTTTCTTT
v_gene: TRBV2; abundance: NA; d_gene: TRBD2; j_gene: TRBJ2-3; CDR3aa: CASSVMGLAGDTQYF; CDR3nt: TGTGCCAGCAGTGTGATGGGACTAGCGGGAGATACGCAGTATTTT
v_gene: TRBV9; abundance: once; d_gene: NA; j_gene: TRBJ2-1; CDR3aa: CASSVSGAIHNEQFF; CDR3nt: TGTGCCAGCAGCGTCTCAGGGGCGATCCACAATGAGCAGTTCTTC
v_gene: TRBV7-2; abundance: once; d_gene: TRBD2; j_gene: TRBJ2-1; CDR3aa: CASSPVSGEYNEQFF; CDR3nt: TGTGCCAGCAGCCCCGTTAGCGGGGAGTACAATGAGCAGTTCTTC
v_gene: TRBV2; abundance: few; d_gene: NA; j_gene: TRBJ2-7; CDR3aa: CASKLTLDYEQYF; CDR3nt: TGTGCCAGCAAACTAACCCTGGACTACGAGCAGTACTTC
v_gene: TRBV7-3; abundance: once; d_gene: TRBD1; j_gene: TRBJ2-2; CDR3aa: CASSLLGQGASNTGELFF; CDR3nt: TGTGCCAGCAGCCTCTTGGGACAGGGGGCTTCCAACACCGGGGAGCTGTTTTTT
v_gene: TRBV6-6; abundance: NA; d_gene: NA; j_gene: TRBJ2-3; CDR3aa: CASSKGRGTRTDTQYF; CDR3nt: TGTGCCAGCAGCAAGGGGCGGGGTACGAGGACAGATACGCAGTATTTT
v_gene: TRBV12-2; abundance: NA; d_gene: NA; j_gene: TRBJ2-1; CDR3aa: CASRPQDSGVIHEQFF; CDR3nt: TGTGCAAGTCGCCCGCAAGATAGCGGGGTAATTCATGAGCAGTTCTTC
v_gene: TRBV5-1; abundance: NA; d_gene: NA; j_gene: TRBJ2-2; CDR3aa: CASSSGTYTGELFF; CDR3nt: TGCGCCAGCAGCTCCGGGACTTACACCGGGGAGCTGTTTTTT
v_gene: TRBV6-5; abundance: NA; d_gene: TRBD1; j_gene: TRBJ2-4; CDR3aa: CASRSGTAIENIQYF; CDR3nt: TGTGCCAGCAGGTCCGGGACAGCAATAGAAAACATTCAGTACTTC